These 27 T cell receptor beta chains originate from one sample sequenced in a study of T-cell reconstitution after alpha-beta-depleted transplantation in children. The TCRbeta library incorporated unique molecular identifiers. TCRdb ran MiXCR on the PCR reads and lists one entry per CDR3 protein. The sample yields approximately 350,000 distinct CDR3 sequences, around 15% seen once. The material was PBMCs, mostly from graft donor cells, obtained 360 days after TCRalphabeta/CD19-depleted stem cell transplant. These receptor sequences come from a male patient aged 2 to 9 who had a stem cell transplant for acute lymphoblastic leukemia, so the T cells may come from the graft donor.

This clonotype was seen ten or more times. This chain links TRBV20-1 with TRBJ2-2, with unresolved D. CDR3 length: 16 amino acids. Deletions cut 0 bases from V and 4 bases from J, with 15 bases between. CDR1 is DFQATT and CDR2 is SNEGSKA in the germline V gene (reference sequence). Here the CDR3 reads CSARENYFVGTGELFF. The CDR3 bases are TGCAGTGCTAGAGAGAACTATTTTGTGGGCACCGGGGAGCTGTTTTTT.

The V gene is TRBV20-1, the J gene TRBJ2-1; 11 nucleotides match TRBD2. Trimming removed 6 bases from V and 4 bases from J; junction bases left unmatched: 8. Germline CDR1 DFQATT, CDR2 SNEGSKA (reference sequence). CDR3 length: 15 amino acids. CDR3 sequence (DNA): TGCAGTGCCGCCCGATTAGCGGGGGGGTACAATGAGCAGTTCTTC. Translation gives CSAARLAGGYNEQFF.

The genes are TRBV10-1 and TRBJ2-3; D is uncertain. CDR3 length equals 14 residues. The V and J ends lost 0 bases and 10 bases respectively, with 14 bases between them. The germline V gene has CDR1 WNHNN and CDR2 SYGVQD (reference sequence). The DNA for the CDR3 is TGCGCCAGCAGTGAGTCGATGTCGGCAGGACCGCAGTATTTT. It specifies CASSESMSAGPQYF.

The genes are TRBV3-1 and TRBJ1-1, with a tentative D call TRBD1 (6 bases). This CDR3 region has 14 residues. The V gene's germline CDR1 is LGHDT and CDR2 YNNKEL (reference sequence). The V end was cut by 4 bases, the J end by 5 bases, with 14 bases between. The CDR3 loop reads CASSRGTGWTEAFF. The CDR3 nucleotides read TGTGCCAGCAGCCGGGGCACAGGGTGGACTGAAGCTTTCTTT.

The chain uses TRBV30 and TRBJ2-7; the D is unclear. There are 14 residues in the CDR3. V lost 2 bases, J lost 2 bases, and 13 bases lay in between. Germline V gives CDR1 GTSNPN, CDR2 SVGIG (reference sequence). CDR3 nucleotides: TGTGCCTGGAGTCACCTTCAGCAAGCCTACGAGCAGTACTTC. Translated: CAWSHLQQAYEQYF. Together with reference TRBV30 and TRBJ2-7, the CDR3 gives the full variable domain: SQTIHQWPATLVQPVGSPLSLECTVEGTSNPNLYWYRQAAGRGLQLLFYSVGIGQISSEVPQNLSASRPQDRQFILSSKKLLLSDSGFYLCAWSHLQQAYEQYFGPGTRLTVT.

This clonotype was detected ten times or more. The rearrangement links TRBV12-3 or TRBV12-4 to TRBJ2-2, with 10 nucleotides matching TRBD2. Trimming cost V 8 bases and J 3 bases; bases outside gene matches: 9. The CDR3 covers 16 residues. This CDR3 reads CASGAGGAIDTGELFF. The CDR3 nucleotides read TGTGCCAGCGGAGCGGGAGGGGCAATAGACACCGGGGAGCTGTTTTTT.

Ten or more counts support this clonotype. The gene calls are TRBV20-1 and TRBJ2-7; a possible D gene is TRBD1 (6 bases). CDR3 length equals 13 residues. Between the trimmed V and J ends, which lost 1 base and 1 base, there was a span of 8 bases. CDR1 is DFQATT, CDR2 SNEGSKA, per germline (reference sequence). This chain's CDR3 is CSARGQVSYEQYF. CDR3 in DNA: TGCAGTGCTAGAGGACAGGTTTCCTACGAGCAGTACTTC.

This chain connects TRBV29-1 to TRBJ2-7; D possibly corresponds to TRBD2 (7 bases). This CDR3 has 15 residues. Trimming shortened V by 5 bases and J by 4 bases, and 21 bases separated the two germline ends. The germline CDR1 and CDR2 sequences are SQVTM and ANQGSEA. CDR3 nucleotide sequence: TGCAGCGTTTCCCCCCTTACGGGGGGCGGGTACGAGCAGTACTTC. Amino acids: CSVSPLTGGGYEQYF.

The sample holds a few counts of this clonotype. The V gene is TRBV20-1, the J gene TRBJ2-7, with 8 bases lining up with TRBD2. After removal of 3 bases from V and 2 bases from J, the junction contained 6 bases not matched to a gene. CDR3 length: 14 amino acids. Germline-derived CDR1 and CDR2 are DFQATT and SNEGSKA (reference sequence). DNA for the CDR3: TGCAGTGCTAGTCTAGCGGGCTTTCCCTACGAGCAGTACTTC. Protein: CSASLAGFPYEQYF.

The chain has TRBV3-1 and TRBJ2-3; D remains ambiguous. There are 14 residues in the CDR3. Deletions cut 0 bases from V and 7 bases from J, with 11 bases between. Germline CDR1 LGHDT, CDR2 YNNKEL (reference sequence). CDR3 in DNA: TGTGCCAGCAGCCAAGATGTAGTCTCAAATACGCAGTATTTT. Translation gives CASSQDVVSNTQYF.

This clonotype was counted many times. CDR3: CSARGTVYQPQHF. The CDR3 nucleotides read TGCAGTGCTAGAGGGACAGTCTATCAGCCCCAGCATTTT. The chain has TRBV20-1 and TRBJ1-5, with D possibly being TRBD1 (6 bases). V shed 1 base and J shed 5 bases, with 9 bases lying between them. The CDR3 contains 13 residues. Germline CDR1 reads DFQATT; CDR2 reads SNEGSKA (reference sequence).

This clonotype was detected only a few times. V usage is TRBV28 and J usage is TRBJ1-2; no definite D call. The germline gives CDR1 MDHEN, CDR2 SYDVKM. Trimming shortened V by 6 bases and J by 4 bases, and 21 bases separated the two germline ends. The CDR3 is 16 residues long. The CDR3 DNA sequence: TGTGCCAGCAGGCTTAACCCCCCCCCAGCGGGCTATGGCTACACCTTC. Protein sequence: CASRLNPPPAGYGYTF.

The chain joins TRBV10-2 to TRBJ2-1, with a possible D match to TRBD2 (6 bases). From germline, CDR1 is WSHSY and CDR2 SAAADI. The CDR3 length is 16 residues. V lost 8 bases to trimming and J lost 2 bases, with 19 bases between them. Here the CDR3 reads CASLLRVAGPYNEQFF. The CDR3 nucleotides are TGCGCCAGCCTCTTGAGGGTCGCGGGACCCTACAATGAGCAGTTCTTC.

The CDR3 here is CASSFWGDQPQHF. The CDR3 coding sequence is TGTGCCAGTAGTTTCTGGGGGGATCAGCCCCAGCATTTT. The chain employs TRBV19 and TRBJ1-5, with D maybe TRBD1 (5 bases). CDR3 size: 13 residues. In germline, CDR1 is LNHDA, CDR2 SQIVND (reference sequence). V gave up 5 bases and J gave up 5 bases, with 10 bases separating them.

In this sample, this clonotype turned up many times. This chain uses TRBV12-3 or TRBV12-4 with TRBJ2-7; 7 positions agree with TRBD1. V lost 4 bases and J lost 3; bases outside the gene matches: 6. The CDR3 runs to 14 residues. DNA for the CDR3: TGTGCCAGCAGTTCGGGACAGCTTAACTACGAGCAGTACTTC. Protein: CASSSGQLNYEQYF.

The CDR3 DNA is TGTGCCAGCAGCGCCGACGCGGCCCTGCAGTATTTT. Protein product: CASSADAALQYF. The chain recombines TRBV9 with TRBJ2-3; D ambiguous. The germline V and J ends were trimmed by 3 bases and 11 bases, with 13 bases remaining between them. The CDR3 loop spans 12 amino acids. The V gene's germline CDR1 is SGDLS and CDR2 YYNGEE. Filled out from reference TRBV9 and TRBJ2-3, the complete variable domain reads DSGVTQTPKHLITATGQRVTLRCSPRSGDLSVYWYQQSLDQGLQFLIQYYNGEERAKGNILERFSAQQFPDLHSELNLSSLELGDSALYFCASSADAALQYFGPGTRLTVL.

The chain carries TRBV18 and TRBJ2-1; D tentatively fits TRBD1 or TRBD2 (5 bases each). The germline CDR1 and CDR2 sequences are KGHSH and LQKENI. Between the trimmed V and J ends, which lost 1 base and 12 bases, there was a span of 10 bases. The length of the CDR3 is 12 residues. CDR3 amino acids: CASSPLGRGQFF. Written as DNA, the CDR3 is TGTGCCAGCTCACCACTGGGACGGGGGCAGTTCTTC.

This clonotype was seen only a few times. V and J are TRBV4-1 and TRBJ2-5, with no clear D. V was clipped by 6 bases and J by 1 base, with 9 bases between them. The germline V gene has CDR1 MGHRA and CDR2 YSYEKL. This CDR3 has 13 residues. For the CDR3, the DNA is TGCGCCAGCAGTGTCCGGTCCCAAGAGACCCAGTACTTC. It is translated as CASSVRSQETQYF.

This CDR3 is CASSFGGRTYEQYF. The CDR3 bases are TGTGCCAGCAGCTTCGGAGGGAGGACCTACGAGCAGTACTTC. The gene calls are TRBV5-6 and TRBJ2-7, with a weak D call TRBD2 (6 bases). Germline values: CDR1 SGHDT, CDR2 YYEEEE. The CDR3 runs 14 residues. Trimming removed 2 bases at V and 2 bases at J, with 11 bases between.

This clonotype has only a few counts. The chain links TRBV4-1 to TRBJ2-3, with 10 bases matching TRBD2. CDR1 and CDR2 (germline): MGHRA, YSYEKL. V dropped 2 bases and J dropped 6; count of bases not matched to a gene: 8. The CDR3 is 16 amino acids. The CDR3: CASSQKWASGSDTQYF. The CDR3, as DNA: TGCGCCAGCAGCCAAAAATGGGCTAGCGGGAGTGATACGCAGTATTTT.

V gene TRBV4-1 combines with J gene TRBJ2-6, with no clear D. Per the germline V gene, CDR1 is MGHRA and CDR2 is YSYEKL. Trimming took 1 base from V and 3 from J, leaving 16 bases between them. The CDR3 totals 18 residues. This chain's CDR3 is CASSQVGKRTNGANVLTF. The CDR3 nucleotides are TGCGCCAGCAGCCAAGTTGGAAAACGGACCAATGGGGCCAACGTCCTGACTTTC.

V and J are TRBV29-1 and TRBJ1-2, with D hard to call. The germline gives CDR1 SQVTM, CDR2 ANQGSEA. V dropped 1 base and J dropped 5 bases, with 14 bases sitting between them. The CDR3 is made up of 14 amino acids. DNA of the CDR3: TGCAGCGTTGAAGTGTGGAGAGACTCTTATGGCTACACCTTC. Residues: CSVEVWRDSYGYTF.

The rearrangement uses TRBV29-1 and TRBJ1-4; D is possibly TRBD1 (5 bases). Looked up from germline, CDR1 is SQVTM and CDR2 is ANQGSEA. The CDR3 has 15 residues. Trimming removed 6 bases from V and 5 bases from J, with 19 bases in between. Written as DNA, the CDR3 is TGCAGCGTGGGGGTCACCGGGACGCCCAATGAAAAACTGTTTTTT. It encodes CSVGVTGTPNEKLFF.

With regard to this clonotype: Given a much more abundant clone one base away, this may be a read error. V and J are TRBV14 and TRBJ2-1, with a possible D match to TRBD2 (6 bases). CDR3 length: 14 residues. With 5 bases removed from V and 7 bases from J, the gap between germline ends came to 15 bases. CDR1 is SGHDN and CDR2 is FVKESK in the germline V gene. CDR3 coding DNA: TGTGCCAGCAGCGTCGCGGGAAGAATTAATGAGCAGTTCTTC. It encodes CASSVAGRINEQFF.

The chain uses TRBV25-1 and TRBJ2-3, with D perhaps matching TRBD2 (6 bases). This CDR3 spans 15 amino acids. CDR1 and CDR2 from the germline V gene are MGHDK and SYGVNS. V was shortened by 6 bases and J by 2 bases, with 15 bases between the two germline ends. CDR3 protein: CASSPVGGTTDTQYF. The CDR3 DNA sequence: TGTGCCAGCAGCCCCGTGGGGGGAACCACAGATACGCAGTATTTT.

This clonotype came up many times. The chain recombines TRBV12-3 or TRBV12-4 with TRBJ2-1; TRBD2 aligns across 8 bases. V trimming: 7 bases; J trimming: 12 bases; junction bases outside the gene matches: 17. This CDR3 contains 15 residues. CDR3 residues: CASTAPVSGEKRQFF. The DNA for the CDR3 is TGTGCCAGCACCGCGCCGGTTAGCGGGGAAAAAAGGCAGTTCTTC.

The chain combines TRBV7-9 with TRBJ2-7; D is unclear. V was pared by 5 bases and J by 1 base, with 9 bases between. CDR1 is SEHNR and CDR2 is FQNEAQ in the germline V gene (reference sequence). This CDR3 is built from 13 residues. The DNA for the CDR3 is TGTGCCAGCAGCCACCCCAGTTCCTACGAGCAGTACTTC. Amino acids: CASSHPSSYEQYF.